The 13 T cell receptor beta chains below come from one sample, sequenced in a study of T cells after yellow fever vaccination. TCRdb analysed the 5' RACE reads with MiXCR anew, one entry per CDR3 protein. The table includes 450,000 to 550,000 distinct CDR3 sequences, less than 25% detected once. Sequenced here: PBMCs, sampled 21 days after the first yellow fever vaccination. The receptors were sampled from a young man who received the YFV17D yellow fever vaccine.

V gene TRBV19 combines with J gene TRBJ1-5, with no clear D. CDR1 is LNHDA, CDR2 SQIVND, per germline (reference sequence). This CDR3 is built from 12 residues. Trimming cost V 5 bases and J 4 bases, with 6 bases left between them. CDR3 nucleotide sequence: TGTGCCAGTAGTCTGTGGAATCAGCCCCAGCATTTT. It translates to CASSLWNQPQHF.

CDR3 in DNA: TGTGCCAGCAGCTTAAGCTTGAGGGCAGATACGCAGTATTTT. Residues: CASSLSLRADTQYF. J is TRBJ2-3 and V is TRBV7-3; TRBD2 might be the D (5 bases). V was shortened by 1 base and J by 4 bases, with 9 bases between the two germline ends. Germline CDR1 SGHTA, CDR2 FQGTGA. This CDR3 region has 14 residues.

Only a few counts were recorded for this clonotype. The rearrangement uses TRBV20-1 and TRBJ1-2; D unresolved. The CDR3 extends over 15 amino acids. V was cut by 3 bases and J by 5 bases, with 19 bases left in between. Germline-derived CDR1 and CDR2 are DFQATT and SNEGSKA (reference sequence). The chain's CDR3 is CSASLVRRIDYGYTF. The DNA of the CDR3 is TGCAGTGCTAGTTTGGTCAGGAGGATTGATTATGGCTACACCTTC.

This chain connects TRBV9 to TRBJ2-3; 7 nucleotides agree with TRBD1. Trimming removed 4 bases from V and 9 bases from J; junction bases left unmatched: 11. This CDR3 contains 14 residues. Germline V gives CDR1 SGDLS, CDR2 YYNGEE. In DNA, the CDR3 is TGTGCCAGCAGCCCTCGACAGGGATCGTGGACGCAGTATTTT. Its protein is CASSPRQGSWTQYF.

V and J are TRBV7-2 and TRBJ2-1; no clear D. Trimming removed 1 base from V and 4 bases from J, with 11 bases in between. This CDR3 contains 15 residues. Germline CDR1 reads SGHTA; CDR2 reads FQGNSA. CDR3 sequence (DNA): TGTGCCAGCAGCTTAGAAGGAACCCGTTACAATGAGCAGTTCTTC. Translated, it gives CASSLEGTRYNEQFF.

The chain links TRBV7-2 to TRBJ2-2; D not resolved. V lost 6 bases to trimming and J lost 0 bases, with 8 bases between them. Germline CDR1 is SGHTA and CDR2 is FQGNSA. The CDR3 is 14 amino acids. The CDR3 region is CASRPYANTGELFF. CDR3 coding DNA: TGTGCCAGCAGACCATACGCGAACACCGGGGAGCTGTTTTTT.

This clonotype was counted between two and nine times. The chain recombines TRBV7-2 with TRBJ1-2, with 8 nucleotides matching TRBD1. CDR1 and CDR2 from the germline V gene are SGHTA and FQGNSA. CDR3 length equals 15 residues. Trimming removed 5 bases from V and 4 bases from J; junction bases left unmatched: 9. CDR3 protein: CASSPKTGAGYGYTF. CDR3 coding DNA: TGTGCCAGCAGCCCAAAGACAGGGGCTGGCTATGGCTACACCTTC. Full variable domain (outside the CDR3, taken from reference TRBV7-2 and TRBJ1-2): GAGVSQSPSNKVTEKGKDVELRCDPISGHTALYWYRQSLGQGLEFLIYFQGNSAPDKSGLPSDRFSAERTGGSVSTLTIQRTQQEDSAVYLCASSPKTGAGYGYTFGSGTRLTVV.

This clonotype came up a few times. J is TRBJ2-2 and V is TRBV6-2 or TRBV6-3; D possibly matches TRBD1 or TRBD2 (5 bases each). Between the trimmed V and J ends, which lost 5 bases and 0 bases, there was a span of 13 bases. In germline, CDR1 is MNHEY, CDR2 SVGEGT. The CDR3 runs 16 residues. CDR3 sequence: CASSKGASPNTGELFF. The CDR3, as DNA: TGTGCCAGCAGTAAAGGGGCTAGCCCGAACACCGGGGAGCTGTTTTTT.

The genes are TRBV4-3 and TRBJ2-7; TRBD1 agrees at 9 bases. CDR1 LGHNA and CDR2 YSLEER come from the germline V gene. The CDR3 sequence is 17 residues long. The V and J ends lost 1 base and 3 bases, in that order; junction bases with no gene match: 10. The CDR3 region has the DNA TGCGCCAGCAGCCAAGCCGAGACAGGGGGTTTATTCTACGAGCAGTACTTC. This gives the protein CASSQAETGGLFYEQYF.

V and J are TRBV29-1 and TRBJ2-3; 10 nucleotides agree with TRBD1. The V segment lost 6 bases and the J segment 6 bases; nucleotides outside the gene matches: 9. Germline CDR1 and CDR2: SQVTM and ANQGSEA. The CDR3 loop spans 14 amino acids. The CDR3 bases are TGCAGCGTCGTCAGGGACAGGGGTTTGGATACGCAGTATTTT. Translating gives CSVVRDRGLDTQYF.

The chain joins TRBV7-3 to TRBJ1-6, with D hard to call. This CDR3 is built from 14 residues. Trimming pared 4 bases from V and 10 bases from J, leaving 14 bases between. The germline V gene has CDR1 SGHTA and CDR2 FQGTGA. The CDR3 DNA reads TGTGCCAGCAGCTCTGCCCTGGTTGGGTCACCCCTCCACTTT. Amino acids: CASSSALVGSPLHF. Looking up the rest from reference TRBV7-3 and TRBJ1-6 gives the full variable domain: GAGVSQTPSNKVTEKGKYVELRCDPISGHTALYWYRQSLGQGPEFLIYFQGTGAADDSGLPNDRFFAVRPEGSVSTLKIQRTERGDSAVYLCASSSALVGSPLHFGNGTRLTVT.

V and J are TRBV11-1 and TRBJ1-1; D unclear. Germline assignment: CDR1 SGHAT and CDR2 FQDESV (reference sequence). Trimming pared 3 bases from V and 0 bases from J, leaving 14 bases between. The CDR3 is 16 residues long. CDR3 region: CASSFGTATLNTEAFF. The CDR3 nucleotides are TGTGCCAGCAGCTTTGGTACAGCGACCCTGAACACTGAAGCTTTCTTT.

The CDR3 region is CASSQVTQDYEQYF. The CDR3 region has the DNA TGCGCCAGCAGCCAAGTGACACAAGACTACGAGCAGTACTTC. V gene TRBV4-1 combines with J gene TRBJ2-7; no clear D gene. The CDR3 extends over 14 amino acids. Germline lookup yields CDR1 MGHRA and CDR2 YSYEKL. V lost 1 base to trimming and J lost 3 bases, with 10 bases between them.